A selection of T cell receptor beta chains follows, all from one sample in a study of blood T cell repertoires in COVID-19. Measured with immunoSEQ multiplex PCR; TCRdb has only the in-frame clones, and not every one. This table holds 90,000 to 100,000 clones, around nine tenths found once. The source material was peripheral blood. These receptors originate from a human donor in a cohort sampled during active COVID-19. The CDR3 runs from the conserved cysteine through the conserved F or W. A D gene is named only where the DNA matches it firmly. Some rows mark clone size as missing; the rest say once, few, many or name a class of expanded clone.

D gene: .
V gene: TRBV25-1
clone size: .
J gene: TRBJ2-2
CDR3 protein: CASSEFVGAREVSGELFF
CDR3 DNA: TGTGCCAGCAGTGAATTCGTGGGCGCGCGGGAAGTTTCCGGGGAGCTGTTTTTT

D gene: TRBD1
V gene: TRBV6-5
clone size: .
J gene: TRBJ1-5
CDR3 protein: CATQQGFGNQPQHF
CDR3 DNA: TGTGCCACACAACAGGGGTTCGGCAATCAGCCCCAGCATTTT

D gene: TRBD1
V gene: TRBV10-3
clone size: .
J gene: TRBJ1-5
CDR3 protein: CAISVGQGYQPQHF
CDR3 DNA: TGTGCCATCAGTGTCGGACAGGGCTACCAGCCCCAGCATTTT

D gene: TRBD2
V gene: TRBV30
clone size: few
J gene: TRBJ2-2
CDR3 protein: CARGTSGYTGELFF
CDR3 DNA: TGTGCCCGAGGGACTAGCGGATACACCGGGGAGCTGTTTTTT

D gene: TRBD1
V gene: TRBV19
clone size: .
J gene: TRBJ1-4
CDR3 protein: CASSIGGTGGRKLFF
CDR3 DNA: TGTGCCAGTAGTATAGGAGGGACAGGGGGACGGAAACTGTTTTTT

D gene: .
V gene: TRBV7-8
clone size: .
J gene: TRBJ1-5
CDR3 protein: CASSPDGDNQPQHF
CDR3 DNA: TGTGCCAGCAGCCCCGACGGGGACAATCAGCCCCAGCATTTT

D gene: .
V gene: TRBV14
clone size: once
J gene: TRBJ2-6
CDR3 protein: CASSLYGGTGANVLTF
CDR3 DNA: TGTGCCAGCAGCCTCTATGGGGGGACCGGGGCCAACGTCCTGACTTTC

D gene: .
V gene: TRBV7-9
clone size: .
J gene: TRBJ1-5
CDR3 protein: CASSDWGEQPQHF
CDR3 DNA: TGTGCCAGCAGCGATTGGGGAGAACAGCCCCAGCATTTT

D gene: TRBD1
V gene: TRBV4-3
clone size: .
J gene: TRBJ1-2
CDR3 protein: CASSVQGAVGYGYTF
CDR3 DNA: TGCGCCAGCAGCGTACAGGGGGCGGTTGGCTATGGCTACACCTTC

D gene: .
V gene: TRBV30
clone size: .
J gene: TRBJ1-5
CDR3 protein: CAWAPGPNQPQHF
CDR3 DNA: TGTGCCTGGGCTCCAGGGCCCAATCAGCCCCAGCATTTT

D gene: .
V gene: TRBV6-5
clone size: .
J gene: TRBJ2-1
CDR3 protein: CASSPDYAKLNEQFF
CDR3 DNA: TGTGCCAGCAGCCCAGACTACGCAAAGCTCAATGAGCAGTTCTTC

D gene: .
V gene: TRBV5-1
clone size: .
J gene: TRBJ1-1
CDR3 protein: CASSLVYPHTEAFF
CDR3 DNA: TGCGCCAGCAGCTTGGTTTATCCCCACACTGAAGCTTTCTTT

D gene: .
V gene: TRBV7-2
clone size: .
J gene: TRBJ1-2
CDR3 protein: CASSLDAANYGYTF
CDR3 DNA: TGTGCCAGCAGCTTAGATGCAGCTAACTATGGCTACACCTTC

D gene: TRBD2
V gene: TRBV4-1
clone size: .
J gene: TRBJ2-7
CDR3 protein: CASSPGRVGTYEQYF
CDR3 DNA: TGCGCCAGCAGCCCGGGGAGGGTCGGGACCTACGAGCAGTACTTC

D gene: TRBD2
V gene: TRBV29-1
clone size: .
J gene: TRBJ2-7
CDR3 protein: CSVAGGMIADLYEQYF
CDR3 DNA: TGCAGCGTTGCGGGGGGAATGATAGCGGACCTCTACGAGCAGTACTTC

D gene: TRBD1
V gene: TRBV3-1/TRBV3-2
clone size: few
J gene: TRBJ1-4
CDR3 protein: CASTAGTGDEKLFF
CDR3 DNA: TGTGCCAGCACCGCCGGGACAGGGGATGAAAAACTGTTTTTT

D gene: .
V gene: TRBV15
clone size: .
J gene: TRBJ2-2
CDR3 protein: CATSRDRLAGGELFF
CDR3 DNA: TGTGCCACCAGCAGAGATAGGCTAGCCGGAGGGGAGCTGTTTTTT

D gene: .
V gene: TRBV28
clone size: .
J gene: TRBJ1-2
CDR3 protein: CATRAQGRYYGYTF
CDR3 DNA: TGTGCCACCCGGGCCCAGGGGCGGTACTATGGCTACACCTTC

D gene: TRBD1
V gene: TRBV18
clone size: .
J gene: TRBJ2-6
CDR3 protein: CASSPGGTGGLGGANVLTF
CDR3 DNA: TGTGCCAGCTCACCCGGCGGGACAGGGGGTCTGGGTGGGGCCAACGTCCTGACTTTC

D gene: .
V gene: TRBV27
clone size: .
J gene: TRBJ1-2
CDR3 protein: CASSLSGGRGYTF
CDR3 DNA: TGTGCCAGCAGTTTATCGGGGGGAAGAGGCTACACCTTC

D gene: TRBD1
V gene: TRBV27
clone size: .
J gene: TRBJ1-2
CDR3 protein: CASSPQGILGYGYTF
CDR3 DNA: TGTGCCAGCAGTCCACAGGGGATACTCGGCTATGGCTACACCTTC

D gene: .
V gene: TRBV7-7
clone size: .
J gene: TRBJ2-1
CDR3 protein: CASSLGAVSYNEQFF
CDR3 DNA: TGTGCTAGCAGCTTGGGTGCGGTTTCCTACAATGAGCAGTTCTTC

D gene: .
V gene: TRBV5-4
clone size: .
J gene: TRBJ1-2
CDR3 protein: CASSSEGVYGYTF
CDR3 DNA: TGTGCCAGCAGCTCAGAGGGAGTCTATGGCTACACCTTC

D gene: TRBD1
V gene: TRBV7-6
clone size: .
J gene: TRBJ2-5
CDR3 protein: CASSRSGGWGETQYF
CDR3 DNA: TGTGCCAGCAGCCGATCAGGGGGTTGGGGAGAGACCCAGTACTTC

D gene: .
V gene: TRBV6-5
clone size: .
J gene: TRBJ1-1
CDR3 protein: CASSYSAGANTEAFF
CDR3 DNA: TGTGCCAGCAGTTACTCGGCAGGGGCGAACACTGAAGCTTTCTTT

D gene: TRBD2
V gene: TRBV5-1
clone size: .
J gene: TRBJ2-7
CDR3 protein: CASSTGLAGGSSYEQYF
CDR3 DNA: TGCGCCAGCAGCACGGGACTAGCGGGAGGAAGCTCCTACGAGCAGTACTTC

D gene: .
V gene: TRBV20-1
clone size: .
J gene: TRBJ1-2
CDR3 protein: CIGPRPDGYTF
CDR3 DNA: TGTATTGGGCCCCGGCCGGATGGCTACACCTTC

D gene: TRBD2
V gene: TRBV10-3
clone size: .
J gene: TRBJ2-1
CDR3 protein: CAISGREVGNEQFF
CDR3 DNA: TGTGCCATCTCGGGGCGGGAGGTGGGGAATGAGCAGTTCTTC

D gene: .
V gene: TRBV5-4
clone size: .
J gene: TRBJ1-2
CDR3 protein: CASSPPTGNYGYTF
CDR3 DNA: TGTGCCAGCAGCCCTCCTACAGGGAACTATGGCTACACCTTC

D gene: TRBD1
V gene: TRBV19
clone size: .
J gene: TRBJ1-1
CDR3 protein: CASSPRTGENTEAFF
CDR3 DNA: TGTGCCAGTAGTCCTAGGACAGGAGAGAACACTGAAGCTTTCTTT

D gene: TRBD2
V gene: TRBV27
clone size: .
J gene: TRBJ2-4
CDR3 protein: CASSRQAGLAKNIQYF
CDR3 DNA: TGTGCCAGCAGTCGCCAAGCGGGACTAGCCAAAAACATTCAGTACTTC

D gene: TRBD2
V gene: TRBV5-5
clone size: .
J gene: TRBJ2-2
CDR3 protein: CASSRRLAGGRGNTGELFF
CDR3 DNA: TGTGCCAGCAGCCGTAGACTAGCGGGAGGGCGGGGGAACACCGGGGAGCTGTTTTTT

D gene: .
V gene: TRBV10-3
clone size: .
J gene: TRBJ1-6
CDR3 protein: CAISEEERNSPLHF
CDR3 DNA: TGTGCCATCAGTGAGGAGGAGCGCAATTCACCCCTCCACTTT

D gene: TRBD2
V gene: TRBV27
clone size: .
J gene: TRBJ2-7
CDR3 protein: CASSTTQGREGAYEQYF
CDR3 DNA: TGTGCCAGCAGTACTACCCAGGGGCGGGAGGGTGCCTACGAGCAGTACTTC

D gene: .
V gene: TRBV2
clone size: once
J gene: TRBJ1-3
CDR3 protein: CASKGTGSSGNTIYF
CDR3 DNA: TGTGCCAGCAAAGGTACCGGGAGTTCGGGAAACACCATATATTTT

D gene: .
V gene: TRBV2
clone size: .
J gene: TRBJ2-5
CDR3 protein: CASSEGRGDQETQYF
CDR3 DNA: TGTGCCAGCAGTGAGGGTCGCGGGGACCAAGAGACCCAGTACTTC

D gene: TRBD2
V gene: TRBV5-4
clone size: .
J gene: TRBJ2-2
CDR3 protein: CASSSRTSGIGELFF
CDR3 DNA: TGTGCCAGCAGCTCTAGGACTAGCGGGATCGGGGAGCTGTTTTTT